The present TCR beta chain was sequenced within a study of blood T cell repertoires in COVID-19. Looking at the study overall: Researchers got acute and convalescent COVID-19 samples from the United States, Italy and Spain. T cells, B-cell-depleted T cells, or PBMCs supplied cDNA or gDNA.

This clone came up once. The method was immunoSEQ multiplex PCR; TCRdb's version includes in-frame clones alone and lacks a portion of them. The sample lists 150,000 to 200,000 clones, almost 85% occurring once. The CDR3 contains 15 residues. CDR1 SGHRS and CDR2 YFSETQ come from the germline V gene. Deletions cut 5 bases from V and 8 bases from J, with 17 bases between. Sequencing was carried out using peripheral blood. This chain connects TRBV5-1 to TRBJ1-6, with D perhaps TRBD1 (6 bases). The source is a woman of 80 years or more with acute or convalescent COVID-19. This CDR3 is CASSITGRSDSPLHF. CDR3 nucleotide sequence: TGCGCCAGCAGTATTACAGGGAGATCGGATTCACCCCTCCACTTT.